This TCR beta chain was sequenced during a study of early T cells in non-severe SARS-CoV-2 infection. Background on the study: Chains from this unsorted whole-blood bulk RNA could not be paired. Study-wide findings and caveats: Private and CD4 specificities were missed by VDJdb matching, which favored anti-spike CD8 responses.

With respect to this clonotype: The antigen is undetermined.

The CDR3 extends over 13 amino acids. Germline CDR1 and CDR2: SGHTA and FQGNSA. With V trimmed by 6 bases and J by 9 bases, 10 bases remained unmatched. Attachment of unique molecular identifiers to individual cDNA molecules was performed. One entry per CDR3 protein, called by TCRdb with MiXCR from the 5' RACE reads. The sample lists approximately 70,000 distinct CDR3 sequences; approximately 14% were seen once. The rearrangement uses TRBV7-2 and TRBJ1-1, with 7 bases matching TRBD1. Sequenced sample: whole blood. The TCR sequence derives from an adult who was a healthcare worker with PCR-confirmed SARS-CoV-2 infection or an uninfected control (not recorded which). For the CDR3, the DNA is TGTGCCAGCAGTTACAGGGGTAGTGGAAAAGCTTTCTTT. Encoded protein: CASSYRGSGKAFF.